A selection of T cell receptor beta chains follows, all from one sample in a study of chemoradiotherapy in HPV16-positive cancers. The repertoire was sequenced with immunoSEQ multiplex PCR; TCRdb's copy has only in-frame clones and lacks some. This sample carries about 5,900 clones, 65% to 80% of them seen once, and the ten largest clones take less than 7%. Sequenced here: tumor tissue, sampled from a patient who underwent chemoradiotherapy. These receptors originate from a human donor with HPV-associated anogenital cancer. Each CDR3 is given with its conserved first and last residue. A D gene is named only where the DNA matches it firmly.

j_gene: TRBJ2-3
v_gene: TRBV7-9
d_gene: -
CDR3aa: CASSLNTRTDTQYF
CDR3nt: TGTGCCAGCAGCTTAAACACACGGACAGATACGCAGTATTTT

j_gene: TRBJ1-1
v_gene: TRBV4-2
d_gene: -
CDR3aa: CASSRRAGGWEAFF
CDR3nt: TGTGCCAGCAGCCGCCGAGCGGGTGGGTGGGAAGCTTTCTTT

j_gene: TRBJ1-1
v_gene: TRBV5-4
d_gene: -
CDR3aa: CASSTMRSAEAFF
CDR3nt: TGTGCCAGCAGCACAATGAGGAGCGCTGAAGCTTTCTTT

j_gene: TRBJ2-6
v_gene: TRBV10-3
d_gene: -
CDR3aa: CAISETGDGANVLTF
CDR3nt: TGTGCCATCAGTGAGACGGGGGACGGGGCCAACGTCCTGACTTTC